Presented here are 32 T cell receptor beta chains from one specimen sequenced in a study of T cells in localized non-small cell lung cancer. Some clones are missing from TCRdb's copy, which holds only in-frame ones; the method was immunoSEQ multiplex PCR. This sample carries several thousand clones, around 28% of them seen once, and the ten largest clones take under 15%. Specimen: lung tumor tissue, collected before any cancer treatment. These receptors all stem from a man aged 35 to 69 with stage II lung adenocarcinoma.

This chain connects TRBV11-3 to TRBJ1-1; 9 nucleotides align to TRBD1. The CDR3 runs to 15 residues. Germline CDR1 SGHNT, CDR2 YENEEA. J lost 5 bases, V lost 4 bases, and 8 bases had no gene match. In nucleotides, the CDR3 is TGTGCCAGCAGCTCCCGGGACAGGGTGATAACTGAAGCTTTCTTT. Translating it yields CASSSRDRVITEAFF.

This clone was seen a single time. The V call is TRBV28, the J call TRBJ1-1; a weak D match, TRBD1 (6 bases). Germline lookup yields CDR1 MDHEN and CDR2 SYDVKM. V lost 7 bases and J lost 1, with 28 bases in between. This CDR3 has 19 amino acids. This chain's CDR3 is CASNFPISGEGVGNTEAFF. The CDR3 DNA reads TGTGCCAGCAATTTCCCCATATCAGGGGAAGGGGTCGGGAACACTGAAGCTTTCTTT.

This clone has only a few counts. The CDR3 protein is CASSELRGQHEQYV. In DNA form, the CDR3 reads TGTGCCAGCAGTGAGTTGAGGGGACAACACGAGCAGTACGTC. This rearrangement joins TRBV6-8 to TRBJ2-7; a weak D match, TRBD1 (6 bases). Deletions cut 5 bases from V and 5 bases from J, with 16 bases between. This CDR3 is built from 14 residues. Germline loops: CDR1 MNHGY, CDR2 SAAAGT.

The chain links TRBV6-4 to TRBJ1-5, with unresolved D. Deletions cut 6 bases from V and 2 bases from J, with 11 bases between. The CDR3 has 14 residues. The germline V gene has CDR1 MRHNA and CDR2 SNTAGT. The CDR3 here is CASSRQGGNQPQHF. In nucleotides, the CDR3 is TGTGCCAGCAGCCGACAAGGAGGCAATCAGCCCCAGCATTTT.

This clone was counted between two and nine times. V gene TRBV9 combines with J gene TRBJ2-3; no clear D gene. The CDR3 is 14 residues long. V dropped 0 bases and J dropped 0 bases, with 5 bases sitting between them. Germline CDR1 reads SGDLS; CDR2 reads YYNGEE. In DNA, the CDR3 is TGTGCCAGCAGCGTAGGACCTAGCACAGATACGCAGTATTTT. This encodes CASSVGPSTDTQYF. Based on the CDR3 plus reference TRBV9 and TRBJ2-3, the full variable domain is DSGVTQTPKHLITATGQRVTLRCSPRSGDLSVYWYQQSLDQGLQFLIQYYNGEERAKGNILERFSAQQFPDLHSELNLSSLELGDSALYFCASSVGPSTDTQYFGPGTRLTVL.

This chain uses TRBV19 with TRBJ2-5, with a weak D call TRBD2 (6 bases). V was clipped by 6 bases and J by 2 bases, with 13 bases between them. This CDR3 comprises 14 residues. Germline V gene lookup returns CDR1 LNHDA and CDR2 SQIVND (reference sequence). DNA of the CDR3: TGTGCCAGTAGCCGAGGACTATCTCAAGAGACCCAGTACTTC. Its translation is CASSRGLSQETQYF.

This clone was observed a few times. The V gene is TRBV6-8, the J gene TRBJ1-1; D remains ambiguous. Deletions cut 8 bases from V and 1 base from J, with 14 bases between. The CDR3 loop spans 14 amino acids. CDR1 is MNHGY, CDR2 SAAAGT, per germline. CDR3 sequence: CASRDGNRNTEAFF. DNA for the CDR3: TGTGCCAGCCGTGATGGGAATCGGAACACTGAAGCTTTCTTT.

The chain has TRBV9 and TRBJ2-1, with TRBD2 matching 13 bases. This CDR3 comprises 15 residues. Germline lookup yields CDR1 SGDLS and CDR2 YYNGEE. V trimming: 6 bases; J trimming: 6 bases; junction bases outside the gene matches: 6. The CDR3 DNA is TGTGCCAGCACCCCGACTAGCGGGGGGCCCAATGAGCAGTTCTTC. This translates into CASTPTSGGPNEQFF.

The chain combines TRBV5-1 with TRBJ1-1, with D tentatively TRBD1 (5 bases). CDR1 and CDR2 from the germline V gene are SGHRS and YFSETQ. This CDR3 is 15 amino acids long. V was clipped by 0 bases and J by 7 bases, with 16 bases between them. The CDR3 is CASSLGAGGVGEAFF. The CDR3 bases are TGCGCCAGCAGCTTGGGGGCCGGGGGGGTAGGTGAAGCTTTCTTT.

The genes are TRBV6-8 and TRBJ1-4; no clear D gene. The V gene's germline CDR1 is MNHGY and CDR2 SAAAGT. V lost 7 bases and J lost 0, with 9 bases in between. This CDR3 has 14 residues. CDR3 protein: CASTPVATNEKLFF. In DNA, the CDR3 is TGTGCCAGCACCCCAGTTGCAACTAATGAAAAACTGTTTTTT.

The chain couples TRBV6-8 to TRBJ1-2; 7 bases align to TRBD1. CDR1 is MNHGY and CDR2 is SAAAGT in the germline V gene. The CDR3 is made up of 16 amino acids. V shed 7 bases, J shed 6 bases, and the junction held 17 bases outside the gene matches. The CDR3 reads CASTERTPGGGNGYTF. The CDR3 coding sequence is TGTGCCAGCACCGAGAGAACCCCAGGGGGGGGAAATGGCTACACCTTC.

This chain uses TRBV30 with TRBJ2-1; D remains unclear. V lost 2 bases to trimming and J lost 7 bases, with 9 bases between them. The CDR3 spans 12 residues. From germline, CDR1 is GTSNPN and CDR2 SVGIG (reference sequence). The chain's CDR3 is CAWSRQTNEQFF. The CDR3 DNA follows: TGTGCCTGGAGTAGACAAACTAATGAGCAGTTCTTC.

This rearrangement joins TRBV5-1 to TRBJ1-1, with 7 bases matching TRBD1. The germline V gene has CDR1 SGHRS and CDR2 YFSETQ. J was trimmed by 1 base and V by 4 bases; bases with no gene match: 4. This CDR3 is built from 14 residues. This CDR3 is CASSTGTANTEAFF. CDR3 in DNA: TGCGCCAGCAGCACCGGGACAGCGAACACTGAAGCTTTCTTT.

This rearrangement joins TRBV11-3 to TRBJ1-5; 7 nucleotides align to TRBD1. This CDR3 has 14 residues. Germline CDR1 and CDR2: SGHNT and YENEEA. With V trimmed by 4 bases and J by 9 bases, 9 bases remained unmatched. CDR3 nucleotide sequence: TGTGCCAGCAGCTCGAGGACAGGAGTCGGGCCCCAGCATTTT. It encodes CASSSRTGVGPQHF. Complete variable domain (other parts from reference TRBV11-3 and TRBJ1-5): EAGVVQSPRYKIIEKKQPVAFWCNPISGHNTLYWYLQNLGQGPELLIRYENEEAVDDSQLPKDRFSAERLKGVDSTLKIQPAELGDSAVYLCASSSRTGVGPQHFGDGTRLSIL.

This clone showed up just a few times. The chain uses TRBV9 and TRBJ1-5; 9 nucleotides line up with TRBD1. Per the germline V gene, CDR1 is SGDLS and CDR2 is YYNGEE. The CDR3 loop spans 14 amino acids. J lost 4 bases, V lost 5 bases, and 4 bases had no gene match. In DNA, the CDR3 is TGTGCCAGCAGTGAAGGACAGGGGAATCAGCCCCAGCATTTT. Translated: CASSEGQGNQPQHF.

This clone turned up a few times. The chain uses TRBV5-1 and TRBJ2-1; 14 positions match TRBD2. Germline-derived CDR1 and CDR2 are SGHRS and YFSETQ. Losses at the gene ends were 3 bases for V and 8 bases for J; bases not matched to a gene: 7. The CDR3 sequence is 16 residues long. CDR3 nucleotide sequence: TGCGCCAGCAGCTCGCGGACTAGCGGGGGGCCCGATGAGCAGTTCTTC. Its translation: CASSSRTSGGPDEQFF.

In this sample, this clone turned up many times. The chain employs TRBV4-1 and TRBJ2-1; D may be TRBD1 or TRBD2 (6 bases each). V shed 1 base and J shed 0 bases, with 10 bases lying between them. Germline loops: CDR1 MGHRA, CDR2 YSYEKL. The CDR3 extends over 16 amino acids. The CDR3 protein is CASSQARGDSYNEQFF. The CDR3, as DNA: TGCGCCAGCAGCCAAGCAAGGGGGGACTCCTACAATGAGCAGTTCTTC.

The chain is built from TRBV6-8 and TRBJ2-1, with D possibly TRBD1 on 5 matching bases. CDR3 size: 16 residues. The V and J ends lost 7 bases and 8 bases respectively, with 24 bases between them. The germline CDR1 and CDR2 sequences are MNHGY and SAAAGT. CDR3 residues: CASTLLGAGFFDEQFF. The DNA of the CDR3 is TGTGCCAGCACCCTTTTAGGGGCTGGGTTTTTCGATGAGCAGTTCTTC.

A few counts support this clone. This chain links TRBV11-3 with TRBJ2-7; 8 bases agree with TRBD1. CDR1 and CDR2 from the germline V gene are SGHNT and YENEEA. J was trimmed by 7 bases and V by 5 bases; bases with no gene match: 10. The CDR3 has 14 residues. CDR3 protein: CASSSHQGAGEQYF. DNA for the CDR3: TGTGCCAGCAGCAGTCATCAGGGGGCTGGGGAGCAGTACTTC.

By its share, this clone is medium-sized (0.01 to 0.1%). The J gene is TRBJ2-1, the V gene TRBV11-3; 7 bases fit TRBD1. The CDR3 contains 17 residues. Germline CDR1 and CDR2: SGHNT and YENEEA. V gave up 6 bases and J gave up 4 bases; unmatched junction bases: 15. In nucleotides, the CDR3 is TGTGCCAGCAGTTATCAATCGTCCGGGACAGCTTACAATGAGCAGTTCTTC. Translation: CASSYQSSGTAYNEQFF.

This clone is labeled large. The chain uses TRBV15 and TRBJ1-6; D not certain. Trimming took off 0 bases at V and 10 bases at J, with 13 bases between the two ends. Germline CDR1 is LNHNV and CDR2 is YYDKDF (reference sequence). This CDR3 is 15 amino acids long. CDR3 nucleotides: TGTGCCACCAGCAGAGAAGATAGGGTGTACTCACCCCTCCACTTT. Its protein product is CATSREDRVYSPLHF.

The chain is built from TRBV11-1 and TRBJ2-1; 11 bases map to TRBD2. The CDR3 is 18 amino acids. The germline V gene has CDR1 SGHAT and CDR2 FQDESV (reference sequence). V shed 5 bases, J shed 0 bases, and the junction held 9 bases outside the gene matches. CDR3 protein: CASSKLAGVPYSYNEQFF. CDR3 nucleotide sequence: TGTGCCAGCAGCAAACTAGCGGGGGTCCCGTACTCCTACAATGAGCAGTTCTTC.

The J gene is TRBJ2-2, the V gene TRBV11-3, with D unclear. The CDR3 has 14 amino acids. With 7 bases removed from V and 2 bases from J, the gap between germline ends came to 11 bases. Germline V lookup: CDR1 SGHNT, CDR2 YENEEA. The CDR3 spells CASITDLNTGELFF. The CDR3 coding sequence is TGTGCCAGCATTACAGACTTAAACACCGGGGAGCTGTTTTTT.

This clone was seen more than once but under ten times. This sequence joins TRBV2 and TRBJ2-5; the match to TRBD2 covers 13 bases. This CDR3 is 14 amino acids long. Germline V lookup: CDR1 SNHLY, CDR2 FYNNEI. With V trimmed by 4 bases and J by 10 bases, 6 bases remained unmatched. CDR3 amino acids: CASSGGLAGASQYF. CDR3 in DNA: TGTGCCAGCAGTGGAGGACTAGCGGGGGCCAGCCAGTACTTC.

This clone was found a few times. The genes are TRBV6-8 and TRBJ1-5; 12 nucleotides agree with TRBD1. V gave up 2 bases and J gave up 3 bases; unmatched junction bases: 17. In germline, CDR1 is MNHGY, CDR2 SAAAGT. This CDR3 is 21 amino acids long. CDR3 region: CASSYRRGTGGLGGHNQPQHF. For the CDR3, the DNA is TGTGCCAGCAGTTACCGACGGGGGACAGGGGGCCTCGGTGGCCACAATCAGCCCCAGCATTTT.

The rearrangement joins TRBV19 to TRBJ2-2; 10 nucleotides line up with TRBD1. The trim removed 5 bases at V and 0 bases at J, leaving 12 bases unmatched. CDR1 is LNHDA, CDR2 SQIVND, per germline (reference sequence). The CDR3 totals 19 residues. CDR3 DNA sequence: TGTGCCAGTAGTGTCCGGGACAGGGGATTGGGACCGAACACCGGGGAGCTGTTTTTT. This translates into CASSVRDRGLGPNTGELFF.

The chain carries TRBV11-3 and TRBJ2-1, with 9 bases lining up with TRBD1. V lost 5 bases to trimming and J lost 3 bases; unmatched junction nucleotides: 5. The germline CDR1 and CDR2 sequences are SGHNT and YENEEA. This CDR3 is 15 amino acids long. The DNA of the CDR3 is TGTGCCAGCAGCCTAGGACAGGGGCTCTACAATGAGCAGTTCTTC. It encodes CASSLGQGLYNEQFF. Variable domain in full (rest from reference TRBV11-3 and TRBJ2-1): EAGVVQSPRYKIIEKKQPVAFWCNPISGHNTLYWYLQNLGQGPELLIRYENEEAVDDSQLPKDRFSAERLKGVDSTLKIQPAELGDSAVYLCASSLGQGLYNEQFFGPGTRLTVL.

This chain links TRBV7-2 with TRBJ2-7; tentatively, D is TRBD2 (6 bases). This CDR3 contains 13 residues. Germline lookup yields CDR1 SGHTA and CDR2 FQGNSA. V lost 1 base and J 7 bases, leaving 11 bases between the germline ends. CDR3 loop: CASSLVAAGEQYV. The CDR3 region has the DNA TGTGCCAGCAGCTTAGTGGCCGCGGGAGAGCAGTACGTC.

This clone was observed a handful of times. The chain carries TRBV6-8 and TRBJ2-3, with D unresolved. CDR1 MNHGY and CDR2 SAAAGT come from the germline V gene. The CDR3 spans 14 residues. Deletions cut 6 bases from V and 0 bases from J, with 10 bases between. CDR3 amino acids: CASRERSSTDTQYF. Here the CDR3 DNA reads TGTGCCAGCAGGGAAAGGTCTAGCACAGATACGCAGTATTTT.

V gene TRBV25-1 combines with J gene TRBJ1-3; a possible D gene is TRBD1 (5 bases). CDR1 and CDR2 from the germline V gene are MGHDK and SYGVNS. Trimming pared 5 bases from V and 3 bases from J, leaving 11 bases between. The CDR3 runs to 14 residues. The CDR3 is CASSWGGVGNTIYF. The CDR3 region has the DNA TGTGCCAGCAGTTGGGGAGGGGTTGGAAACACCATATATTTT.

V usage is TRBV9 and J usage is TRBJ2-5; D may be TRBD2 (6 bases). Trimming removed 1 base at V and 5 bases at J, with 12 bases between. CDR3 size: 14 residues. Germline CDR1 SGDLS, CDR2 YYNGEE. CDR3 sequence reads: CASSVRDSRETQYF. The CDR3 DNA sequence: TGTGCCAGCAGCGTAAGGGACTCACGGGAGACCCAGTACTTC. The full variable domain, rest sourced from reference TRBV9 and TRBJ2-5, is DSGVTQTPKHLITATGQRVTLRCSPRSGDLSVYWYQQSLDQGLQFLIQYYNGEERAKGNILERFSAQQFPDLHSELNLSSLELGDSALYFCASSVRDSRETQYFGPGTRLLVL.

This clone was seen a handful of times. The rearrangement uses TRBV6-8 and TRBJ2-3; a possible D gene is TRBD2 (5 bases). Looked up from germline, CDR1 is MNHGY and CDR2 is SAAAGT. The CDR3 totals 14 residues. Between the trimmed V and J ends, which lost 10 bases and 2 bases, there was a span of 16 bases. The CDR3 is CATGGRSPTDTQYF. The CDR3, as DNA: TGTGCCACGGGCGGGCGGAGCCCCACAGATACGCAGTATTTT.